This T cell receptor beta chain was sequenced in a study of T-cell memory formation after mild COVID-19 (dated by TCRdb to about 2021). Regarding the study in general: TCR sequence clusters from the two donors were found to be largely donor specific. T-cell clones expanding and contracting after mild COVID-19 in a couple of donors were tracked by longitudinal TCRalpha and TCRbeta repertoire sequencing. Two young, previously healthy adult volunteers made up the cohort, one male and one female.

This clonotype was recorded many times. The clone's antigen remains unknown. No qualities accompany the bases; no much larger clone lies one base away. Sequenced on an Illumina NovaSeq 6000. TCRalpha and TCRbeta cDNA libraries were constructed by 5'RACE with constant-segment primers, with sample barcodes and unique molecular identifiers being introduced. RNA was extracted from every sample with Trizol reagent. Libraries were amplified in two PCR steps, with a second sample barcode and Illumina TruSeq adapters added in the second step. Sequencing of libraries was performed on an Illumina NovaSeq with 2 x 150 bp paired-end reads. In the paper's pipeline: The reads were demultiplexed and collapsed into UMI-guided consensus sequences using migec v1.2.7. Using mixcr v2.1.11, the UMI consensuses were aligned to TRA and TRB V and J templates and assembled into clonotypes. A clonotype was counted as expanded or contracted only when both edgeR and NoisET called the clonotype significant, with the noise models trained on biological replicates. For edgeR calls, the cutoffs were a false discovery rate-adjusted p below 0.01 and a log2 fold-change threshold of 1. As an exploratory analysis of dynamics, PCA with hierarchical clustering was applied to max-normalized trajectories of the 1000 most abundant clonotypes. Separately sequenced CD4+ and CD8+ repertoires were used to assign a CD4 or CD8 phenotype to each responding clone. Starting from the raw public reads, TCRdb applied fastp trimming at Q25, assembled clones with MiXCR and retained in-frame beta chains. Each CDR3 protein appears once, grouped with its most common genes and DNA. The V and J calls here are based on TCRdb, not the publication. This sample lists 200,000 or so distinct CDR3 sequences; 9.5% to 10% were detected once. In total, the top ten clones hold 3% to 4% of the sample.

PBMCs were isolated by Ficoll-Paque density gradient centrifugation. The CDR3 runs 14 residues from the cysteine to the phenylalanine. Only the CDR3 portion is preserved as DNA: 42 bases, with reading frame beginning at the first base. From the germline V gene (reference sequence), CDR1 is DFQATT and CDR2 is SNEGSKA. The germline ends are 16 bases apart after V is trimmed by 7 bases and J by 1 base. What the work shows at the level of the full study, not this receptor alone: Contracting CD4+ clones turned up mainly in the CM and EM memory subsets, whereas EMRA was where CD8+ clones were enriched. Some responding clones were detected in pre-infection memory, suggesting pre-existing cross-reactive memory T cells joined the SARS-CoV-2 response. Only a couple of mild cases were covered by the study, and larger cohorts that include severe cases with pre-infection samples were considered necessary. SARS-CoV-2 specificity of the second-wave clones peaking on day 37 was not confirmed. From day 15 to 85, contracting clones showed balanced CD4/CD8 phenotypes, whereas a second wave of clones that expanded from day 15 to 37 leaned towards CD4+.

This clonotype was sampled from a man aged 18 to 29 who had mild COVID-19 (a few samples of this study predate the infection). The sample titles of this study are shuffled in the database, so cell type and time point are left out; the donor was told from shared clones. The chain is encoded by TRBV20-1 joined to TRBJ1-1, with an unclear D gene assignment. Sample: PBMCs or a T cell subset sorted from them (not recorded which). The DNA sequence follows: TGCAGTGTCCTAAGTGCGGGTACGAACACTGAAGCTTTCTTT. Its protein reads: CSVLSAGTNTEAFF.